A selection of T cell receptor beta chains follows, all from one sample in a study of cytomegalovirus exposure and HLA in healthy donors. Method: immunoSEQ multiplex PCR; TCRdb's copy keeps in-frame clones and lacks some. Of 140,000 to 150,000 clones in the sample, roughly 74% were seen once. Sequenced input: PBMCs. The origin of the receptors is a woman between 18 and 29 years old in good health and CMV-seropositive. Each CDR3 is given with its conserved first and last residue. Fields, in order: V gene, D gene, clone size, J gene, CDR3 protein, CDR3 DNA. D genes are given only for firm matches. Not all rows give a size; the values are once, few, many and, for expanded clones, a class.

TRBV5-1	.	.	TRBJ1-3	CASSLGASGNSGNTIYF	TGCGCCAGCAGCTTAGGCGCCTCAGGCAACTCTGGAAACACCATATATTTT
TRBV11-2	.	.	TRBJ1-6	CASSLQDSPLHF	TGTGCCAGCAGCTTACAGGATTCACCCCTCCACTTT
TRBV19	TRBD1	.	TRBJ2-7	CASSLTGGTYEQYF	TGTGCCAGTAGTTTGACAGGGGGCACTTACGAGCAGTACTTC
TRBV5-4	.	.	TRBJ1-1	CASSLGPSTEAFF	TGTGCCAGCAGCTTGGGGCCCTCCACTGAAGCTTTCTTT
TRBV18	.	.	TRBJ2-5	CASSPRNGQTETQYF	TGTGCCAGCTCACCTCGTAACGGACAGACGGAGACCCAGTACTTC
TRBV29-1	TRBD2	.	TRBJ2-7	CSVEGGTGGGEQYF	TGCAGCGTTGAAGGGGGGACTGGCGGGGGAGAGCAGTACTTC
TRBV18	TRBD1	few	TRBJ1-1	CASSPRQGENTEAFF	TGTGCCAGCTCACCTAGACAGGGAGAGAACACTGAAGCTTTCTTT
TRBV11-2	TRBD1	.	TRBJ1-2	CASSSPSDRRGYGYTF	TGTGCCAGCAGCTCCCCTTCGGACAGGAGGGGCTATGGCTACACCTTC
TRBV7-9	TRBD1	.	TRBJ2-7	CASSRGQSIGEQYF	TGTGCCAGCAGCCGGGGACAGAGTATCGGCGAGCAGTACTTC
TRBV11-2	.	.	TRBJ1-4	CASSRGQLNEKLFF	TGTGCCAGCAGCCGTGGGCAGCTCAATGAAAAACTGTTTTTT
TRBV4-1	.	few	TRBJ1-5	CASMITIWSENQPQHF	TGCGCCAGCATGATAACAATCTGGTCTGAAAATCAGCCCCAGCATTTT
TRBV28	TRBD2	.	TRBJ2-3	CASSSREVFTRDTQYF	TGTGCCAGCAGTTCCCGGGAGGTATTCACAAGAGATACGCAGTATTTT
TRBV30	TRBD2	few	TRBJ2-7	CAWSVRGGYEQYF	TGTGCCTGGAGTGTACGGGGGGGCTACGAGCAGTACTTC
TRBV18	.	.	TRBJ1-2	CASSPTTGYGYTF	TGTGCCAGCTCACCAACTACGGGCTATGGCTACACCTTC
TRBV6-4	.	.	TRBJ1-2	CASSDGHNYGYTF	TGTGCCAGCAGTGACGGGCACAACTATGGCTACACCTTC
TRBV18	TRBD1	.	TRBJ2-3	CASSPRAGGMDTQYF	TGTGCCAGCTCACCACGGGCAGGGGGCATGGATACGCAGTATTTT
TRBV2	TRBD1	.	TRBJ1-2	CASSLDRGLGYVYTF	TGTGCCAGCAGTTTAGACAGGGGGCTAGGCTATGTCTACACCTTC
TRBV2	.	.	TRBJ1-2	CASGKDRDNYGYTF	TGTGCCAGCGGGAAGGACAGAGATAACTATGGCTACACCTTC
TRBV4-3	TRBD1	.	TRBJ2-7	CASSQGVGTDSSYEQYF	TGCGCCAGCAGCCAAGGGGTCGGGACAGATAGCTCCTACGAGCAGTACTTC
TRBV6-5	.	.	TRBJ2-5	CASSSGETQYF	TGTGCCAGCAGCTCCGGAGAGACCCAGTACTTC
TRBV7-9	TRBD2	.	TRBJ2-1	CASSLASGGNEQFF	TGTGCCAGCAGCTTGGCTAGCGGGGGTAATGAGCAGTTCTTC
TRBV19	TRBD1	.	TRBJ2-2	CASSLRQGVTGELFF	TGTGCCAGTAGCCTTAGACAGGGGGTAACCGGGGAGCTGTTTTTT
TRBV4-1	.	.	TRBJ1-1	CASSQAALGDTEAFF	TGCGCCAGCAGCCAAGCTGCTTTAGGGGACACTGAAGCTTTCTTT
TRBV6-6	TRBD1	few	TRBJ2-7	CASSYSGQGTYEQYF	TGTGCCAGCAGTTACTCGGGACAGGGAACCTACGAGCAGTACTTC
TRBV18	TRBD1	.	TRBJ2-2	CASSPGQGAYRELFF	TGTGCCAGCTCGCCCGGACAGGGGGCTTACCGGGAGCTGTTTTTT
TRBV4-1	TRBD1	.	TRBJ1-2	CASSPPATGRYGYTF	TGCGCCAGCAGCCCCCCTGCGACAGGGCGTTATGGCTACACCTTC
TRBV7-9	TRBD1	.	TRBJ1-2	CSSSLTDRGYSYGYTF	TGTTCCAGCAGCTTAACAGACAGGGGGTACTCCTATGGCTACACCTTC
TRBV5-1	.	.	TRBJ2-1	CASRPGERPSGTYNEQFF	TGCGCCAGCAGACCCGGAGAACGCCCAAGCGGCACCTACAATGAGCAGTTCTTC
TRBV15	TRBD1	.	TRBJ2-7	CATSTGQGLSYF	TGTGCCACCAGCACCGGACAGGGCCTATCCTACTTC
TRBV5-1	TRBD2	.	TRBJ2-7	CASSLAIAGGLQYF	TGCGCCAGCAGCTTGGCAATAGCGGGGGGCTTGCAGTACTTC
TRBV19	.	.	TRBJ2-7	CASSMAGGVIEQYF	TGTGCCAGTAGTATGGCAGGCGGGGTAATAGAGCAGTACTTC
TRBV2	TRBD1	.	TRBJ1-2	CASGYRGDYGYTF	TGTGCCAGCGGATACAGGGGAGACTATGGCTACACCTTC
TRBV7-9	TRBD1	.	TRBJ2-3	CSSSLSGRGRSDTQYF	TGTTCCAGCAGCTTGTCGGGCAGGGGGCGGTCAGATACGCAGTATTTT
TRBV28	.	.	TRBJ2-7	CASYTGSSYEQYF	TGTGCCAGCTATACAGGGAGTTCCTACGAGCAGTACTTC
TRBV5-1	TRBD1	.	TRBJ1-2	CASSFLGQGFEGYTF	TGCGCCAGCAGCTTCTTGGGACAGGGGTTCGAGGGCTACACCTTC
TRBV19	.	.	TRBJ2-2	CASSTDHTGELFF	TGTGCCAGTTCGACAGACCACACCGGGGAGCTGTTTTTT
TRBV25-1	.	.	TRBJ2-7	CASSDPRVSYEQYF	TGTGCCAGCAGTGATCCCAGGGTCTCCTACGAGCAGTACTTC
TRBV13	TRBD1	.	TRBJ2-1	CASSHPDRVYNEQFF	TGTGCCAGCAGCCACCCGGACAGGGTGTACAATGAGCAGTTCTTC
TRBV7-2	TRBD2	.	TRBJ2-1	CASSPRTSGGNEQFF	TGTGCCAGCAGCCCTCGGACTAGCGGGGGTAATGAGCAGTTCTTC
TRBV6-1	.	few	TRBJ1-2	CASSESRGRGYTF	TGTGCCAGCAGTGAGTCTAGGGGCAGAGGCTACACCTTC
TRBV6-1	.	.	TRBJ1-2	CASSGGERDGYTF	TGTGCCAGCAGTGGGGGTGAGAGGGATGGCTACACCTTC
TRBV7-2	.	.	TRBJ2-3	CASSLGGVATAYF	TGTGCCAGCAGCTTAGGCGGGGTGGCGACCGCGTATTTT